A selection of T cell receptor beta chains follows, all from one sample in a study of T cell responses to AZD1222 COVID-19 vaccine. Sequencing used immunoSEQ multiplex PCR; TCRdb keeps in-frame clones, though not all of them. The sample lists 96,000 or so clones, around 89% occurring once. Sequencing used peripheral blood, obtained on day 0 of AZD1222 vaccination. The receptor source for this set is an adult in good health. Each CDR3 is given with its conserved first and last residue. A D gene is named only where the DNA matches it firmly.

j_call,d_call,v_call,cdr3_aa
TRBJ1-6,.,TRBV5-5,CASSPAKEILHF
TRBJ1-2,.,TRBV5-6,CASSLGQSNYGYTF
TRBJ1-1,TRBD1,TRBV19,CASRMQGASSAFF
TRBJ2-1,TRBD1,TRBV3-1/TRBV3-2,CASSPRQGYNEQFF
TRBJ1-1,.,TRBV6-5,CASRARLNTEAFF
TRBJ2-2,.,TRBV5-4,CASSLGTYTGELFF
TRBJ1-2,.,TRBV7-2,CASSPEQRTAYGYTF
TRBJ1-1,TRBD1,TRBV7-3,CASSQRGQGFGTEAFF
TRBJ2-1,.,TRBV7-9,CASSLDGGPYNEQFF
TRBJ1-1,TRBD1,TRBV19,CASSSYGTGFTEAFF
TRBJ2-3,.,TRBV9,CASSVSGGGPGILSTDTQYF
TRBJ1-5,.,TRBV6-5,CASNRGGESQPQHF
TRBJ1-2,.,TRBV5-1,CASSLGDRGYTF
TRBJ2-2,.,TRBV4-3,CASSQDPAGSNTGELFF
TRBJ1-4,.,TRBV19,CASKTGQFNEKLFF
TRBJ1-1,.,TRBV5-1,CASSLEGPPNTEAFF
TRBJ1-1,.,TRBV6-2/TRBV6-3,CASSASRPMNTEAFF
TRBJ1-4,TRBD1,TRBV7-9,CASSSRTGGAGEKLFF
TRBJ1-2,TRBD1,TRBV10-1,CASSESGTADVYGYTF
TRBJ1-2,.,TRBV5-4,CASSLERASYGYTF
TRBJ2-7,TRBD1,TRBV4-1,CASSQFGQAVGEQYF
TRBJ2-7,.,TRBV28,CASSPVGRGYFYEQYF
TRBJ2-2,.,TRBV5-1,CASSLQGGELFF
TRBJ2-5,TRBD2,TRBV6-2/TRBV6-3,CASSYYSGGETQYF
TRBJ1-2,TRBD1,TRBV27,CASSLSTGFGYTF
TRBJ2-7,TRBD1,TRBV27,CASRWTGGAYEQYF
TRBJ1-2,.,TRBV5-1,CASRSTGNDYGYTF
TRBJ2-3,.,TRBV5-1,CASSRLPGQSTDTQYF
TRBJ1-2,TRBD1,TRBV15,CATSSRSGTAIYGYTF
TRBJ1-2,TRBD1,TRBV2,CASRDRGFYGYTF
TRBJ2-5,TRBD1,TRBV5-1,CASSSNTGGQETQYF
TRBJ1-3,TRBD1,TRBV2,CASSEGGQLFGNTIYF
TRBJ1-1,.,TRBV9,CASSEGGGFTEAFF
TRBJ2-7,TRBD2,TRBV15,CATSRGRGLVGEQYF
TRBJ1-1,.,TRBV18,CASSPPSGAEAFF
TRBJ1-1,.,TRBV21-1,CASSSCGRGLDTEAFF
TRBJ1-1,.,TRBV27,CASIGQNTEAFF
TRBJ1-4,.,TRBV3-1/TRBV3-2,CASSQGATNEKLFF
TRBJ2-7,.,TRBV6-6,CASSYRTSSYEQYF
TRBJ1-2,.,TRBV10-2,CASSVGQTNYGYTF
TRBJ1-1,.,TRBV19,CASSLWTNTEAFF
TRBJ2-2,TRBD1,TRBV5-1,CASSLGQGSLKIGELFF
TRBJ1-1,TRBD1,TRBV7-6,CASSSGTGATEAFF
TRBJ2-5,TRBD1,TRBV6-2/TRBV6-3,CASSGDREETQYF
TRBJ1-5,.,TRBV2,CASSPLERHQPQHF
TRBJ2-1,.,TRBV11-3,CASSSGYGWNTEQFF
TRBJ1-1,TRBD1,TRBV3-1/TRBV3-2,CASSQGQGDAEAFF
TRBJ1-5,.,TRBV7-8,CASSYARGDQPQHF
TRBJ1-3,.,TRBV18,CASSPQQGSSGNTIYF